The 32 T cell receptor beta chains in this list originate from one sample, sequenced in a study of shared T cell receptors in the human thymus. Assay: immunoSEQ multiplex PCR; the TCRdb copy retains only in-frame clones and omits some. The profile shows hundreds of thousands of clones, 95% of them singletons. Sequencing used thymocytes. Receptor source: a human donor.

J is TRBJ1-5 and V is TRBV2; unclear D gene. CDR1 and CDR2 from the germline V gene are SNHLY and FYNNEI. This CDR3 comprises 8 residues. V was shortened by 9 bases and J by 9 bases, with 3 bases between the two germline ends. CDR3 amino acids: CARRPQHF. The CDR3 DNA is TGTGCCAGAAGGCCCCAGCATTTT. The full variable domain, with the rest looked up from reference TRBV2 and TRBJ1-5, is EPEVTQTPSHQVTQMGQEVILRCVPISNHLYFYWYRQILGQKVEFLVSFYNNEISEKSEIFDDQFSVERPDGSNFTLKIRSTKLEDSAMYFCARRPQHFGDGTRLSIL.

This chain uses TRBV7-2 with TRBJ1-5; 8 bases line up with TRBD1. Per the germline V gene, CDR1 is SGHTA and CDR2 is FQGNSA. The CDR3 sequence is 17 residues long. The V gene end was trimmed by 4 bases and the J gene end by 0 bases; junction bases not matched to a gene: 8. For the CDR3, the DNA is TGTGCCAGCAGCTCCGGACAGGGCGGTGGTAGCAATCAGCCCCAGCATTTT. Amino acids: CASSSGQGGGSNQPQHF. Complete variable domain (other parts from reference TRBV7-2 and TRBJ1-5): GAGVSQSPSNKVTEKGKDVELRCDPISGHTALYWYRQSLGQGLEFLIYFQGNSAPDKSGLPSDRFSAERTGGSVSTLTIQRTQQEDSAVYLCASSSGQGGGSNQPQHFGDGTRLSIL.

The chain employs TRBV6-5 and TRBJ2-7; maybe TRBD1 (5 bases). The CDR3 is 13 residues long. Germline loops: CDR1 MNHEY, CDR2 SVGAGI. V shed 2 bases and J shed 11 bases, with 16 bases lying between them. The CDR3 spells CASSYAGISAKYF. The CDR3 nucleotides read TGTGCCAGCAGTTACGCAGGGATTTCGGCAAAGTACTTC.

The V gene is TRBV28, the J gene TRBJ2-3, with D perhaps TRBD2 (5 bases). CDR1 and CDR2 from the germline V gene are MDHEN and SYDVKM. Trimming removed 9 bases from V and 2 bases from J, with 18 bases in between. The CDR3 covers 15 residues. CDR3 region: CASIRRRPTTDTQYF. The CDR3 DNA is TGTGCCAGTATTCGTAGGAGGCCTACCACAGATACGCAGTATTTT.

The chain combines TRBV7-8 with TRBJ2-2; TRBD2 agrees at 9 bases. The trim removed 5 bases at V and 3 bases at J, leaving 13 bases unmatched. This CDR3 comprises 18 residues. Germline loops: CDR1 SGHVS, CDR2 FQNEAQ. Here the CDR3 DNA reads TGTGCCAGCAGCACCCGACTAGCGGAGGCGATGTACACCGGGGAGCTGTTTTTT. It is translated as CASSTRLAEAMYTGELFF.

The chain links TRBV6-4 to TRBJ1-1; D gene ambiguous. The CDR3 has 14 residues. Germline-derived CDR1 and CDR2 are MRHNA and SNTAGT. V dropped 3 bases and J dropped 1 base, with 9 bases sitting between them. As DNA, the CDR3 is TGTGCCAGCAGTGAAAAGGCAGAGAACACTGAAGCTTTCTTT. It specifies CASSEKAENTEAFF.

The V call is TRBV5-1, the J call TRBJ2-7, with 7 bases lining up with TRBD1. Germline lookup yields CDR1 SGHRS and CDR2 YFSETQ. V was clipped by 2 bases and J by 10 bases; unmatched bases: 6. The CDR3 is 12 residues long. In DNA, the CDR3 is TGCGCCAGCAGCTTAACAGGGGATCCCCAGTACTTC. As protein: CASSLTGDPQYF.

V and J are TRBV21-1 and TRBJ2-1; the table's D call TRBD2 went unverified against the DNA. TRBV21-1 corresponds to a pseudogene. CDR3 size: 17 residues. In nucleotides, the CDR3 is TGTGCCAGCAGCAAAGGCGGGCGGCGGGAGGTATACAATGAGCAGTTCTTC. This encodes CASSKGGRREVYNEQFF.

This sequence joins TRBV19 and TRBJ2-2; 10 nucleotides agree with TRBD2. After removal of 11 bases from V and 8 bases from J, the junction contained 14 bases not matched to a gene. This CDR3 region has 15 residues. Germline values: CDR1 LNHDA, CDR2 SQIVND (reference sequence). CDR3 sequence reads: CASYEREGQAGELFF. The CDR3 DNA reads TGTGCCTCCTATGAGCGGGAGGGCCAGGCAGGGGAGCTGTTTTTT.

The V and J genes are TRBV7-8 and TRBJ2-7, with D perhaps assigned TRBD1 or TRBD2 (5 bases each). The V end was cut by 5 bases, the J end by 3 bases, with 11 bases between. The CDR3 sequence is 13 residues long. The V gene's germline CDR1 is SGHVS and CDR2 FQNEAQ. CDR3 region: CASSPGPGYEQYF. For the CDR3, the DNA is TGTGCCAGCAGCCCGGGACCGGGCTACGAGCAGTACTTC.

The V gene is TRBV27, the J gene TRBJ2-3; the D is unclear. The CDR3 covers 12 residues. The germline V gene has CDR1 MNHEY and CDR2 SMNVEV (reference sequence). Trimming left V 5 bases short and J 2 bases short, with 5 bases between. CDR3: CASSTYTDTQYF. CDR3 coding DNA: TGTGCCAGCAGTACGTACACAGATACGCAGTATTTT.

About this clone itself: The same CDR3 arises from other DNA sequences in this sample as well. This rearrangement joins TRBV20-1 to TRBJ2-5; D remains ambiguous. V lost 1 base and J lost 5, with 2 bases in between. Germline V gene sequence: CDR1 DFQATT, CDR2 SNEGSKA (reference sequence). This CDR3 is built from 10 residues. CDR3: CSARGETQYF. The CDR3 region has the DNA TGCAGTGCTAGAGGCGAGACCCAGTACTTC.

This clone was recorded only once. This sequence joins TRBV28 and TRBJ2-1; weak D call: TRBD1 (5 bases). CDR3 length: 15 amino acids. CDR1 and CDR2 (germline): MDHEN, SYDVKM. Trimming took off 6 bases at V and 8 bases at J, with 20 bases between the two ends. The CDR3 here is CASRITGPGEDEQFF. As DNA, the CDR3 is TGTGCCAGCAGGATAACAGGACCGGGCGAGGATGAGCAGTTCTTC.

As concerns this clone: One end of the junction is discordant with germline, which a read error may explain. This CDR3 reads CASSIAWTANTEAFF. In DNA form, the CDR3 reads TGTGCCAGCAGCATAGCGTGGACAGCGAACACTGAAGCTTTCTTT. The rearrangement uses TRBV7-9 and TRBJ1-1; possible D gene TRBD1, 6 bases. The germline CDR1 and CDR2 sequences are SEHNR and FQNEAQ (reference sequence). This CDR3 has 15 amino acids. Looking up the rest from reference TRBV7-9 and TRBJ1-1 gives the full variable domain: DTGVSQNPRHKITKRGQNVTFRCDPISEHNRLYWYRQTLGQGPEFLTYFQNEAQLEKSRLLSDRFSAERPKGSFSTLEIQRTEQGDSAMYLCASSIAWTANTEAFFGQGTRLTVV.

The rearrangement links TRBV25-1 to TRBJ2-1, with 12 nucleotides matching TRBD2. V lost 4 bases and J lost 3; bases outside the gene matches: 4. This CDR3 spans 16 amino acids. Germline values: CDR1 MGHDK, CDR2 SYGVNS. CDR3 sequence (DNA): TGTGCCAGCAGTGGCACTAGCGGGAGGTTCTACAATGAGCAGTTCTTC. It encodes CASSGTSGRFYNEQFF.

The CDR3 loop is CATSVFTGPRVPYEQYF. The CDR3 nucleotides read TGTGCCACCAGCGTTTTTACGGGACCTCGGGTACCCTACGAGCAGTACTTC. The rearrangement uses TRBV15 and TRBJ2-7, with D perhaps being TRBD1 or TRBD2 (5 bases each). V gave up 5 bases and J gave up 2 bases, with 22 bases separating them. CDR3 size: 17 residues. Germline V gene lookup returns CDR1 LNHNV and CDR2 YYDKDF (reference sequence).

The J gene is TRBJ2-7, the V gene TRBV5-4; TRBD2 agrees at 10 bases. The J segment lost 5 bases and the V segment lost 1 base, leaving 15 bases of the junction unmatched. Per germline, CDR1 SGHNT and CDR2 YYREEE (reference sequence). The CDR3 contains 18 residues. The CDR3: CASSLHARKREGSHEQYF. The CDR3 DNA sequence: TGTGCCAGCAGCTTGCATGCTCGGAAGCGGGAGGGATCCCACGAGCAGTACTTC.

The chain uses TRBV4-3 and TRBJ2-7, with TRBD2 identical over 7 bases. The junction had 8 bases not matched to a gene; V was cut back by 0 bases and J by 6 bases. The CDR3 is 15 amino acids. In germline, CDR1 is LGHNA, CDR2 YSLEER. Here the CDR3 reads CASSQDQPSGAEQYF. The DNA for the CDR3 is TGCGCCAGCAGCCAAGATCAGCCTAGCGGTGCCGAGCAGTACTTC.

The rearrangement links TRBV7-9 to TRBJ1-1; 7 bases agree with TRBD1. Per germline, CDR1 SEHNR and CDR2 FQNEAQ (reference sequence). The CDR3 is made up of 16 amino acids. V shed 7 bases, J shed 3 bases, and the junction held 14 bases outside the gene matches. The CDR3 here is CASIEPDRVVDTEAFF. The CDR3 DNA sequence: TGTGCCAGCATCGAACCCGACAGGGTAGTAGACACTGAAGCTTTCTTT. The entire variable domain, with the rest obtained from reference TRBV7-9 and TRBJ1-1, is as follows: DTGVSQNPRHKITKRGQNVTFRCDPISEHNRLYWYRQTLGQGPEFLTYFQNEAQLEKSRLLSDRFSAERPKGSFSTLEIQRTEQGDSAMYLCASIEPDRVVDTEAFFGQGTRLTVV.

The chain uses TRBV5-1 and TRBJ2-1; 14 bases are shared with TRBD2. Trimming cost V 2 bases and J 9 bases; bases outside gene matches: 10. The CDR3 is 17 amino acids. Germline V gene lookup returns CDR1 SGHRS and CDR2 YFSETQ. The CDR3 sequence: CASSFPGTSGSQGEQFF. The CDR3, as DNA: TGCGCCAGCAGCTTCCCTGGGACTAGCGGGAGCCAGGGTGAGCAGTTCTTC.

This chain joins TRBV20-1 and TRBJ2-1, with 7 bases fitting TRBD1. The CDR3 has 10 residues. Trimming took 5 bases from V and 14 from J; bases not matched to a gene: 6. The germline gives CDR1 DFQATT, CDR2 SNEGSKA (reference sequence). This CDR3 reads CSAGGRGKFF. DNA of the CDR3: TGCAGTGCTGGGGGCAGGGGGAAGTTCTTC.

CDR3 residues: CASSQRTGAYEQYF. CDR3 coding DNA: TGTGCCAGCAGCCAGAGGACAGGGGCCTACGAGCAGTACTTC. This chain uses TRBV14 with TRBJ2-7; TRBD1 agrees at 9 bases. The V segment lost 3 bases and the J segment 2 bases; nucleotides outside the gene matches: 2. Germline CDR1 and CDR2: SGHDN and FVKESK. This CDR3 is built from 14 residues.

V usage is TRBV28 and J usage is TRBJ2-1; unclear D gene. The CDR3 is made up of 12 amino acids. Trimming took 5 bases from V and 5 from J, leaving 7 bases between them. Germline V gives CDR1 MDHEN, CDR2 SYDVKM. CDR3 region: CASSLVDNEQFF. The CDR3 region has the DNA TGTGCCAGCAGTCTAGTTGACAATGAGCAGTTCTTC.

CDR3 protein: CASSSDRVSGGWRETQYF. CDR3 nucleotides: TGCGCCAGCAGCTCGGACAGGGTTAGCGGGGGTTGGAGAGAGACCCAGTACTTC. The V call is TRBV5-1, the J call TRBJ2-5; possibly TRBD2 for D (9 bases). The V end lost 3 bases, the J end lost 4 bases, and 25 bases lay between the germline ends. CDR3 size: 18 residues. Germline assignment: CDR1 SGHRS and CDR2 YFSETQ.

This chain connects TRBV5-1 to TRBJ2-1, with 10 bases aligning to TRBD2. Germline assignment: CDR1 SGHRS and CDR2 YFSETQ. The CDR3 loop spans 16 amino acids. The V and J ends lost 1 base and 3 bases, in that order; junction bases with no gene match: 4. Here the CDR3 reads CASSLLAGGVYNEQFF. CDR3 in DNA: TGCGCCAGCAGCTTGTTAGCGGGGGGAGTCTACAATGAGCAGTTCTTC.

CDR3 sequence (DNA): TGTGCCAGCAGTCCCAGGACAGGGCGAGGGTACTATGGCTACACCTTC. Amino acids: CASSPRTGRGYYGYTF. The V call is TRBV28, the J call TRBJ1-2, with 8 bases lining up with TRBD1. This CDR3 is 16 amino acids long. With V trimmed by 5 bases and J by 3 bases, 11 bases remained unmatched. Per the germline V gene, CDR1 is MDHEN and CDR2 is SYDVKM.

This chain links TRBV28 with TRBJ2-7; no reliable D call. V was clipped by 4 bases and J by 5 bases, with 15 bases between them. CDR1 MDHEN and CDR2 SYDVKM come from the germline V gene. The length of the CDR3 is 14 residues. CDR3 sequence: CASSSTPRIHEQYF. The DNA of the CDR3 is TGTGCCAGCAGTTCCACACCGCGGATCCACGAGCAGTACTTC. The full variable domain, completed using reference TRBV28 and TRBJ2-7, is DVKVTQSSRYLVKRTGEKVFLECVQDMDHENMFWYRQDPGLGLRLIYFSYDVKMKEKGDIPEGYSVSREKKERFSLILESASTNQTSMYLCASSSTPRIHEQYFGPGTRLTVT.

CDR3 in amino acids: CSADTSPVGFRAEQFF. CDR3 bases: TGCAGCGCAGACACTTCCCCGGTTGGGTTTAGGGCTGAGCAGTTCTTC. This chain uses TRBV29-1 with TRBJ2-1; no firm D call. Germline V gives CDR1 SQVTM, CDR2 ANQGSEA. The CDR3 is 16 amino acids. V was shortened by 7 bases and J by 9 bases, with 28 bases between the two germline ends.

The chain joins TRBV27 to TRBJ2-7; 9 positions agree with TRBD1. CDR3 length: 15 residues. Per germline, CDR1 MNHEY and CDR2 SMNVEV (reference sequence). The V gene end was trimmed by 7 bases and the J gene end by 4 bases; junction bases not matched to a gene: 11. The CDR3 DNA follows: TGTGCCAGCACCCGACGAGCCGGACAGGGGTACGAGCAGTACTTC. Translating gives CASTRRAGQGYEQYF.

The chain combines TRBV4-1 with TRBJ1-2; no definite D call. The V gene lost 0 bases and the J gene lost 2 bases, with 16 bases spanning the gap. Germline-derived CDR1 and CDR2 are MGHRA and YSYEKL. The CDR3 extends over 17 amino acids. The CDR3 DNA is TGCGCCAGCAGCCAAGATACCCCGGGCAGGCAAAACTATGGCTACACCTTC. Translating gives CASSQDTPGRQNYGYTF.

The chain uses TRBV5-1 and TRBJ2-2; perhaps D is TRBD1 or TRBD2 (5 bases each). The germline V gene encodes CDR1 SGHRS and CDR2 YFSETQ. Trimming left V 4 bases short and J 1 base short, with 20 bases between. This CDR3 is built from 18 residues. CDR3 sequence: CASSPTEGTRENTGELFF. The CDR3 DNA sequence: TGCGCCAGCAGCCCGACAGAGGGGACCCGGGAGAACACCGGGGAGCTGTTTTTT.

The chain couples TRBV7-9 to TRBJ2-7, with 10 bases lining up with TRBD2. The CDR3 covers 15 residues. The V segment lost 2 bases and the J segment 5 bases; nucleotides outside the gene matches: 6. Per germline, CDR1 SEHNR and CDR2 FQNEAQ (reference sequence). The CDR3 sequence is CASSLPAGGPNEQYF. The CDR3 nucleotides read TGTGCCAGCAGCTTACCAGCGGGAGGGCCGAACGAGCAGTACTTC.